Following are 32 T cell receptor beta chains from one sample sequenced in a study of shared clonotypes between healthy human individuals (dated by TCRdb to the early 2020s). Receptor libraries were prepared by the immunoSEQ multiplex PCR assay. Held by TCRdb, this immuneACCESS table contains in-frame sequences only and omits some clones. Under half of the omission traces to an unresolved V gene where checked; the cause of the rest is unknown. Across this sample there are around 2,000,000 clones, with about 95% seen only once. The top ten clonotypes cover 0.9% to 1.4% of the sample. For the CD8 naive samples, CD45RO-negative cells were positively selected for CCR7, yielding a CD45RA+CCR7+ population from which TemRA cells were excluded. Sequenced sample: naive CD8+ T cells sorted from blood. Per the publication, the cell subset or site label means: CD45RA+CCR7+. The receptor source for this set is a man aged 18 to 29 in good health.

Concerning this clone: Other DNA sequences in this sample translate to the same CDR3. The V and J genes are TRBV27 and TRBJ1-5, with D perhaps TRBD1 (5 bases). The germline V and J ends were trimmed by 3 bases and 3 bases, with 9 bases remaining between them. Germline CDR1 reads MNHEY; CDR2 reads SMNVEV (reference sequence). The CDR3 totals 14 residues. The CDR3 reads CASSFGGSNQPQHF. Here the CDR3 DNA reads TGTGCCAGCAGTTTCGGGGGGTCCAATCAGCCCCAGCATTTT.

The gene calls are TRBV13 and TRBJ2-7; D is perhaps TRBD2 (6 bases). Trimming removed 1 base from V and 6 bases from J, with 13 bases in between. Germline-derived CDR1 and CDR2 are PRHDT and FYEKMQ (reference sequence). The CDR3 is 14 amino acids. CDR3 protein: CASSLVGRAFEQYF. CDR3 coding DNA: TGTGCCAGCAGCTTAGTCGGGAGAGCCTTCGAGCAGTACTTC.

The rearrangement joins TRBV19 to TRBJ2-7; possibly TRBD1 for D (5 bases). The CDR3 sequence is 13 residues long. V was clipped by 3 bases and J by 4 bases, with 10 bases between them. The V gene's germline CDR1 is LNHDA and CDR2 SQIVND (reference sequence). The CDR3 sequence is CASSIIQGYEQYF. DNA of the CDR3: TGTGCCAGTAGTATCATTCAGGGATACGAGCAGTACTTC.

The V call is TRBV6-5, the J call TRBJ2-7; 8 bases align to TRBD1. The CDR3 consists of 15 residues. Germline CDR1 reads MNHEY; CDR2 reads SVGAGI. V dropped 5 bases and J dropped 5; count of bases not matched to a gene: 11. The CDR3 is CASSAPGGYLNEQYF. CDR3 DNA: TGTGCCAGCAGTGCCCCAGGGGGCTATCTAAACGAGCAGTACTTC.

This chain connects TRBV9 to TRBJ2-4; TRBD2 is a possible D gene (5 bases). V was shortened by 6 bases and J by 8 bases, with 12 bases between the two germline ends. CDR3 size: 12 residues. CDR1 and CDR2 from the germline V gene are SGDLS and YYNGEE. DNA of the CDR3: TGTGCCAGCAAGGGAGCCGGGGACATTCAGTACTTC. Its protein is CASKGAGDIQYF.

The chain joins TRBV13 to TRBJ2-2; unclear D gene. Germline V gene lookup returns CDR1 PRHDT and CDR2 FYEKMQ (reference sequence). V was trimmed by 9 bases and J by 4 bases, leaving 12 bases between them. The CDR3 totals 13 residues. The CDR3 DNA reads as TGTGCCAGTAGCAACCCGGCCACCGGGGAGCTGTTTTTT. Protein product: CASSNPATGELFF.

V gene TRBV27 combines with J gene TRBJ2-3; TRBD2 is a possible D gene (7 bases). The V gene's germline CDR1 is MNHEY and CDR2 SMNVEV (reference sequence). Trimming removed 2 bases at V and 3 bases at J, with 9 bases between. The length of the CDR3 is 14 residues. The DNA of the CDR3 is TGTGCCAGCAGTTTAGAGGGGGGGACAGATACGCAGTATTTT. This codes for CASSLEGGTDTQYF.

V and J are TRBV15 and TRBJ1-1, with TRBD1 as a possible D gene (5 bases). CDR3 size: 16 residues. Germline CDR1 reads LNHNV; CDR2 reads YYDKDF (reference sequence). V was pared by 3 bases and J by 0 bases, with 14 bases between. CDR3 protein: CATSRIGALMNTEAFF. CDR3 DNA: TGTGCCACCAGCAGGATTGGGGCACTCATGAACACTGAAGCTTTCTTT.

Written as DNA, the CDR3 is TGTGCCAGCAGCTTAGAGAACTTCAACACTGAAGCTTTCTTT. Amino acid sequence: CASSLENFNTEAFF. The chain couples TRBV11-2 to TRBJ1-1; D call uncertain. Trimming removed 0 bases at V and 2 bases at J, with 7 bases between. The CDR3 is 14 residues long. Germline CDR1 SGHAT, CDR2 FQNNGV.

This chain links TRBV5-1 with TRBJ2-2; D ambiguous. CDR3 length equals 15 residues. The germline CDR1 and CDR2 sequences are SGHRS and YFSETQ. Trimming removed 3 bases from V and 7 bases from J, with 16 bases in between. The CDR3 nucleotides read TGCGCCAGCAGCTCGTCCCTGCAGTCCGGCGGGGAGCTGTTTTTT. Amino acids: CASSSSLQSGGELFF. Variable domain in full (rest from reference TRBV5-1 and TRBJ2-2): KAGVTQTPRYLIKTRGQQVTLSCSPISGHRSVSWYQQTPGQGLQFLFEYFSETQRNKGNFPGRFSGRQFSNSRSEMNVSTLELGDSALYLCASSSSLQSGGELFFGEGSRLTVL.

This clone occurred once. The rearrangement uses TRBV28 and TRBJ2-1; TRBD2 matches at 7 bases. After removal of 7 bases from V and 3 bases from J, the junction contained 6 bases not matched to a gene. There are 14 residues in the CDR3. Germline V gives CDR1 MDHEN, CDR2 SYDVKM. The CDR3 spells CASNTPSGYNEQFF. CDR3 bases: TGTGCCAGCAATACTCCTAGCGGCTACAATGAGCAGTTCTTC. The full variable domain, with the rest looked up from reference TRBV28 and TRBJ2-1, is DVKVTQSSRYLVKRTGEKVFLECVQDMDHENMFWYRQDPGLGLRLIYFSYDVKMKEKGDIPEGYSVSREKKERFSLILESASTNQTSMYLCASNTPSGYNEQFFGPGTRLTVL.

The chain links TRBV5-4 to TRBJ1-4; D may be TRBD1 (5 bases). CDR3 length: 12 residues. Germline V lookup: CDR1 SGHNT, CDR2 YYREEE (reference sequence). V lost 3 bases to trimming and J lost 8 bases, with 8 bases between them. This CDR3 is CASSWGIEKLFF. CDR3 coding DNA: TGTGCCAGCAGCTGGGGGATAGAAAAACTGTTTTTT.

This clone was found once. The chain has TRBV2 and TRBJ1-3; D unresolved. Germline V lookup: CDR1 SNHLY, CDR2 FYNNEI. CDR3 size: 15 residues. Trimming took 4 bases from V and 0 from J, leaving 10 bases between them. The CDR3 DNA reads TGTGCCAGCAGTGCCGACGGTAACTCTGGAAACACCATATATTTT. Translated, it gives CASSADGNSGNTIYF.

The chain links TRBV27 to TRBJ1-5; the D is unclear. There are 14 residues in the CDR3. The germline CDR1 and CDR2 sequences are MNHEY and SMNVEV (reference sequence). V dropped 1 base and J dropped 4 bases, with 8 bases sitting between them. The CDR3 here is CASSLWYGNQPQHF. In DNA form, the CDR3 reads TGTGCCAGCAGTTTATGGTATGGGAATCAGCCCCAGCATTTT.

The chain's CDR3 is CASSVGGGGTKNIQYF. CDR3 coding DNA: TGTGCCAGCAGCGTAGGTGGAGGGGGTACCAAAAACATTCAGTACTTC. This sequence joins TRBV9 and TRBJ2-4; D tentatively fits TRBD1 or TRBD2 (6 bases each). CDR3 length: 16 amino acids. Germline V CDR1 and CDR2: SGDLS, YYNGEE. The V end lost 0 bases, the J end lost 2 bases, and 12 bases lay between the germline ends. Full variable domain (rest looked up from reference TRBV9 and TRBJ2-4): DSGVTQTPKHLITATGQRVTLRCSPRSGDLSVYWYQQSLDQGLQFLIQYYNGEERAKGNILERFSAQQFPDLHSELNLSSLELGDSALYFCASSVGGGGTKNIQYFGAGTRLSVL.

This clone was detected once. CDR3 protein: CASSPVGGNQPQHF. DNA for the CDR3: TGTGCCAGCTCCCCGGTAGGGGGCAATCAGCCCCAGCATTTT. The J gene is TRBJ1-5, the V gene TRBV18; maybe TRBD1 (5 bases). Per the germline V gene, CDR1 is KGHSH and CDR2 is LQKENI. This CDR3 has 14 amino acids. Trimming took off 6 bases at V and 2 bases at J, with 11 bases between the two ends.

This clone was recorded only once. The chain couples TRBV9 to TRBJ1-5; D perhaps matches TRBD1 (5 bases). CDR3 size: 16 residues. CDR1 SGDLS and CDR2 YYNGEE come from the germline V gene. V dropped 1 base and J dropped 1 base, with 12 bases sitting between them. The CDR3 region is CASSVTGEASNQPQHF. The CDR3, as DNA: TGTGCCAGCAGCGTAACGGGGGAGGCAAGCAATCAGCCCCAGCATTTT.

This CDR3 reads CASSQESGTANYGYTF. The CDR3 DNA reads as TGTGCCAGCAGCCAAGAATCGGGCACGGCTAACTATGGCTACACCTTC. V and J are TRBV4-2 and TRBJ1-2; D is undetermined. Germline V gene data show CDR1 as LGHNA and CDR2 as YNFKEQ. V dropped 0 bases and J dropped 0 bases, with 11 bases sitting between them. CDR3 size: 16 residues.

The J gene is TRBJ2-7, the V gene TRBV5-1, with 9 positions matching TRBD1. V dropped 0 bases and J dropped 4; count of bases not matched to a gene: 8. In germline, CDR1 is SGHRS, CDR2 YFSETQ. This CDR3 region has 16 residues. This CDR3 is CASSLGDRDPPYEQYF. CDR3 nucleotides: TGCGCCAGCAGCTTGGGGGACAGGGACCCTCCTTACGAGCAGTACTTC.

In the case of this clone: The sample contains more than one DNA sequence encoding this CDR3. The CDR3 here is CASSLVGGGNTEAFF. DNA for the CDR3: TGTGCCAGCAGCTTAGTGGGAGGGGGGAACACTGAAGCTTTCTTT. The chain has TRBV7-9 and TRBJ1-1; D possibly corresponds to TRBD1 (6 bases). Germline CDR1 reads SEHNR; CDR2 reads FQNEAQ (reference sequence). Trimming shortened V by 1 base and J by 1 base, and 10 bases separated the two germline ends. The CDR3 is made up of 15 amino acids.

Worth noting for this clone: The same CDR3 can be traced to other DNA sequences in this sample. This rearrangement joins TRBV7-2 to TRBJ2-7; D not certain. V was shortened by 5 bases and J by 0 bases, with 8 bases between the two germline ends. This CDR3 is 13 amino acids long. The V gene's germline CDR1 is SGHTA and CDR2 FQGNSA. This CDR3 reads CASSPDSSYEQYF. For the CDR3, the DNA is TGTGCCAGCAGCCCCGACTCCTCCTACGAGCAGTACTTC.

In the case of this clone: The sample carries other DNA sequences with the same CDR3. The chain employs TRBV11-2 and TRBJ2-5; D is uncertain. CDR1 and CDR2 (germline): SGHAT, FQNNGV. V lost 1 base and J lost 4, with 4 bases in between. This CDR3 contains 12 residues. As DNA, the CDR3 is TGTGCCAGCAGCTTAGTGGGAGAGACCCAGTACTTC. Residues: CASSLVGETQYF.

V usage is TRBV13 and J usage is TRBJ2-1, with D possibly matching TRBD2 (5 bases). V was trimmed by 0 bases and J by 6 bases, leaving 12 bases between them. This CDR3 spans 15 amino acids. Germline lookup yields CDR1 PRHDT and CDR2 FYEKMQ (reference sequence). CDR3 protein: CASSLGGSWGNEQFF. The CDR3 bases are TGTGCCAGCAGCTTAGGAGGGAGCTGGGGCAATGAGCAGTTCTTC.

The chain employs TRBV27 and TRBJ1-5; TRBD1 is a possible D gene (6 bases). V lost 4 bases, J lost 2 bases, and 12 bases lay in between. This CDR3 spans 15 amino acids. Germline assignment: CDR1 MNHEY and CDR2 SMNVEV (reference sequence). The CDR3 region is CASSWTASGNQPQHF. The CDR3 region has the DNA TGTGCCAGCAGTTGGACAGCTAGTGGCAATCAGCCCCAGCATTTT.

As to this clone: This sample includes further DNA sequences coding for the same CDR3. This chain links TRBV27 with TRBJ2-7; perhaps TRBD2 as D (5 bases). CDR3 size: 11 residues. The V gene lost 8 bases and the J gene lost 0 bases, with 5 bases spanning the gap. Germline assignment: CDR1 MNHEY and CDR2 SMNVEV (reference sequence). The CDR3 DNA reads as TGTGCCAGCCGGGACTCCTACGAGCAGTACTTC. As protein: CASRDSYEQYF.

V usage is TRBV6-1 and J usage is TRBJ1-5; D is uncertain. This CDR3 is 13 amino acids long. Trimming removed 7 bases at V and 0 bases at J, with 7 bases between. The germline gives CDR1 MNHNS, CDR2 SASEGT. The CDR3 sequence is CASTVYSNQPQHF. CDR3 coding DNA: TGTGCCAGCACCGTATATAGCAATCAGCCCCAGCATTTT.

The chain links TRBV6-1 to TRBJ2-7; 8 bases align to TRBD1. Germline V gene data show CDR1 as MNHNS and CDR2 as SASEGT. CDR3 length: 16 amino acids. V was clipped by 2 bases and J by 3 bases; unmatched bases: 9. The CDR3 loop reads CASSEWETGEVYEQYF. The CDR3, as DNA: TGTGCCAGCAGTGAATGGGAGACAGGGGAGGTCTACGAGCAGTACTTC.

The genes are TRBV9 and TRBJ2-7, with D uncertain. The CDR3 covers 15 residues. The germline V gene encodes CDR1 SGDLS and CDR2 YYNGEE. V was shortened by 0 bases and J by 4 bases, with 14 bases between the two germline ends. The CDR3 is CASSVAPGRAYEQYF. The DNA for the CDR3 is TGTGCCAGCAGCGTAGCCCCTGGACGGGCGTACGAGCAGTACTTC.

In this sample, this clone turned up a few times. The V and J genes are TRBV5-4 and TRBJ1-2, with TRBD1 as a possible D gene (5 bases). V lost 4 bases and J 4 bases, leaving 11 bases between the germline ends. The CDR3 runs 13 residues. The germline V gene has CDR1 SGHNT and CDR2 YYREEE (reference sequence). CDR3 sequence (DNA): TGTGCCAGCAGCCTAGGGGTTAGCTATGGCTACACCTTC. It codes for CASSLGVSYGYTF.

The sample holds a few counts of this clone. Other DNA sequences in this specimen translate into the identical CDR3. This chain joins TRBV5-6 and TRBJ2-7; tentatively, D is TRBD2 (5 bases). Germline CDR1 reads SGHDT; CDR2 reads YYEEEE. The germline V and J ends were trimmed by 0 bases and 0 bases, with 7 bases remaining between them. The CDR3 has 14 residues. The CDR3 DNA sequence: TGTGCCAGCAGCTTGGAAGGGAGCTCCTACGAGCAGTACTTC. Amino acid sequence: CASSLEGSSYEQYF.

The V call is TRBV7-2, the J call TRBJ2-5; perhaps D is TRBD1 or TRBD2 (5 bases each). The CDR3 spans 17 residues. V was trimmed by 3 bases and J by 4 bases, leaving 21 bases between them. Germline CDR1 and CDR2: SGHTA and FQGNSA. CDR3 protein: CASSFLLLGETGETQYF. The DNA for the CDR3 is TGTGCCAGCAGCTTCCTACTTCTGGGGGAGACCGGAGAGACCCAGTACTTC.

The chain joins TRBV5-1 to TRBJ1-1; the match to TRBD1 covers 7 bases. Germline trimming cut 4 bases from V and 3 bases from J; bases unmatched to any gene: 9. This CDR3 has 15 residues. Germline V CDR1 and CDR2: SGHRS, YFSETQ. CDR3 sequence reads: CASSELTGRDTEAFF. The CDR3 DNA is TGCGCCAGCAGCGAGTTGACAGGGAGAGACACTGAAGCTTTCTTT.